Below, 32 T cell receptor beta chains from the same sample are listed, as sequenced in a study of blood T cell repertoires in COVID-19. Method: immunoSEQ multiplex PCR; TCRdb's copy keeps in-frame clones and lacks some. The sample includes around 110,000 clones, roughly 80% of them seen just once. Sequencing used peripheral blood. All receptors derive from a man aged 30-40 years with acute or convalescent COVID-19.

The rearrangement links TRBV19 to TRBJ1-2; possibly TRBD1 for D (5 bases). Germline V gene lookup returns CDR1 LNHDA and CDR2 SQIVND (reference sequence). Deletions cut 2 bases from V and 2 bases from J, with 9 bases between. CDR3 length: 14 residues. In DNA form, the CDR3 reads TGTGCCAGTAGTATACCCCCAGGGAACTATGGCTACACCTTC. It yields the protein CASSIPPGNYGYTF.

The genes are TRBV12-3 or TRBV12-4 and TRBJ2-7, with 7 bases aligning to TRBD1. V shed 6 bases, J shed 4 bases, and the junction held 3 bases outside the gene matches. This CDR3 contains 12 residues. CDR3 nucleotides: TGTGCCAGCAGATCACAGGGGTACGAGCAGTACTTC. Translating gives CASRSQGYEQYF.

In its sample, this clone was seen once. The CDR3 loop is CSVVSDRDQPQHF. CDR3 in DNA: TGCAGCGTTGTTTCGGACAGAGATCAGCCCCAGCATTTT. The chain carries TRBV29-1 and TRBJ1-5; tentatively, D is TRBD1 (6 bases). The CDR3 covers 13 residues. Looked up from germline, CDR1 is SQVTM and CDR2 is ANQGSEA. V lost 4 bases and J lost 5, with 12 bases in between. Based on the CDR3 plus reference TRBV29-1 and TRBJ1-5, the full variable domain is SAVISQKPSRDICQRGTSLTIQCQVDSQVTMMFWYRQQPGQSLTLIATANQGSEATYESGFVIDKFPISRPNLTFSTLTVSNMSPEDSSIYLCSVVSDRDQPQHFGDGTRLSIL.

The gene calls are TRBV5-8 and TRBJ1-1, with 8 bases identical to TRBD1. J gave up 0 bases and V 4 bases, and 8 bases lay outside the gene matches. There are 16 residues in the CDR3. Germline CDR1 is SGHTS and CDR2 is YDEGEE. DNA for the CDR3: TGTGCCAGCAGCGCCCGGACAGGGTTCATGAACACTGAAGCTTTCTTT. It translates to CASSARTGFMNTEAFF.

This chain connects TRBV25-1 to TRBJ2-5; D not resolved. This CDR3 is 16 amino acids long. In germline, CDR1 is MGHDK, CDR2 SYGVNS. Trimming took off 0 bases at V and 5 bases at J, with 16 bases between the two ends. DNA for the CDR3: TGTGCCAGCAGTGAATACGGCACCACTCTGGAGGAGACCCAGTACTTC. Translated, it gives CASSEYGTTLEETQYF.

DNA of the CDR3: TGTGCCAGCAGCCAAGCAGGGTTCGATCAGCCCCAGCATTTT. It translates to CASSQAGFDQPQHF. The rearrangement uses TRBV3-1 (or the pseudogene TRBV3-2) and TRBJ1-5; D perhaps matches TRBD1 (5 bases). CDR3 length: 14 residues. The germline V gene has CDR1 LGHDT and CDR2 YNNKEL (reference sequence). Trimming left V 1 base short and J 5 bases short, with 9 bases between.

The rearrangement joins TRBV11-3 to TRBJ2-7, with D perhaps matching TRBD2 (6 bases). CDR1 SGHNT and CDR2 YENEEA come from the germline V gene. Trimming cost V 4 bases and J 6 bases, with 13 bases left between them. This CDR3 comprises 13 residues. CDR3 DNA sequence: TGTGCCAGCAGCTCCGGAGGGCTGGGCGAGCAGTACTTC. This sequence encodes CASSSGGLGEQYF.

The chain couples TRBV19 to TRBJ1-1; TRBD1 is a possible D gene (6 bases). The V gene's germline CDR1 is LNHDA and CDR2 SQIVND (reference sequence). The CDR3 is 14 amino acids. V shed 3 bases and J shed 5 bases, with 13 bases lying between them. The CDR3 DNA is TGTGCCAGTAGTATCTTGGGCACAGGGACTGAAGCTTTCTTT. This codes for CASSILGTGTEAFF. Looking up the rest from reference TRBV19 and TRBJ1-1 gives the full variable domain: DGGITQSPKYLFRKEGQNVTLSCEQNLNHDAMYWYRQDPGQGLRLIYYSQIVNDFQKGDIAEGYSVSREKKESFPLTVTSAQKNPTAFYLCASSILGTGTEAFFGQGTRLTVV.

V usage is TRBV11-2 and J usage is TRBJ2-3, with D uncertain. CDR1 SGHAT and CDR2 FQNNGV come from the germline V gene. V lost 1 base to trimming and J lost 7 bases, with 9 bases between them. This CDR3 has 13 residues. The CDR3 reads CASSLGSTNTQYF. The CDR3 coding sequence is TGTGCCAGCAGCTTAGGCAGTACGAATACGCAGTATTTT.

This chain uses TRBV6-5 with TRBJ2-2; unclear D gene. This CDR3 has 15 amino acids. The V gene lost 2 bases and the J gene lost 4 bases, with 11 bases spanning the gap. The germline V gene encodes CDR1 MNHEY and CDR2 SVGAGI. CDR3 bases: TGTGCCAGCAGTTACCCCGGTACTGGCACCGGGGAGCTGTTTTTT. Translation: CASSYPGTGTGELFF.

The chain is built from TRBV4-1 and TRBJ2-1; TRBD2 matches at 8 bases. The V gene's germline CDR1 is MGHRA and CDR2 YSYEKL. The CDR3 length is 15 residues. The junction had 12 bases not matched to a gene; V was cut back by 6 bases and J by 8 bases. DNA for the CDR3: TGCGCCAGCAGACCAATCTTGCGGGAGGTTTATGAGCAGTTCTTC. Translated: CASRPILREVYEQFF.

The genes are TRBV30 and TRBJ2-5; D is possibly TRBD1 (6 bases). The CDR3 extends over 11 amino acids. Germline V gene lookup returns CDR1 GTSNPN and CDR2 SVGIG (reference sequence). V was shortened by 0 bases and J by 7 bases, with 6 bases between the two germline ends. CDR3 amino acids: CAWSVQGTQYF. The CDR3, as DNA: TGTGCCTGGAGTGTACAGGGGACCCAGTACTTC.

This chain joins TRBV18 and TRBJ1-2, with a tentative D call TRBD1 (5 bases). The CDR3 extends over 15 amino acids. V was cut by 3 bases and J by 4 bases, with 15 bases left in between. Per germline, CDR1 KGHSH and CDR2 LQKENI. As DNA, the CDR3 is TGTGCCAGCTCACCTGGAGCAGGGTTGGCCTATGGCTACACCTTC. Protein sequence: CASSPGAGLAYGYTF.

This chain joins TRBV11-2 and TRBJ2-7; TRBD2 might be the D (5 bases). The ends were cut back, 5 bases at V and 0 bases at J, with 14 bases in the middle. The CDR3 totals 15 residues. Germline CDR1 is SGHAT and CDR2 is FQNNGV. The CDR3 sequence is CASSLGLRSSYEQYV. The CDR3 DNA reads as TGTGCCAGCAGCCTCGGACTGCGGAGCTCCTACGAGCAGTACGTC.

The CDR3 DNA is TGTGCCAGCAGCTCCTTTGCCGGGACAGGGGGTCTCAATGAGCAGTTCTTC. Residues: CASSSFAGTGGLNEQFF. V usage is TRBV9 and J usage is TRBJ2-1; 11 bases fit TRBD1. CDR1 and CDR2 (germline): SGDLS, YYNGEE. The CDR3 totals 17 residues. J lost 6 bases, V lost 4 bases, and 12 bases had no gene match. The full variable domain, rest sourced from reference TRBV9 and TRBJ2-1, is DSGVTQTPKHLITATGQRVTLRCSPRSGDLSVYWYQQSLDQGLQFLIQYYNGEERAKGNILERFSAQQFPDLHSELNLSSLELGDSALYFCASSSFAGTGGLNEQFFGPGTRLTVL.

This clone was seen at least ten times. In DNA form, the CDR3 reads TGCAGCGTTCGCCCCAGGGAGGGGCGGGAGCAGTACTTC. It specifies CSVRPREGREQYF. V usage is TRBV29-1 and J usage is TRBJ2-7, with 7 bases identical to TRBD2. J lost 7 bases, V lost 5 bases, and 11 bases had no gene match. Germline values: CDR1 SQVTM, CDR2 ANQGSEA. The CDR3 extends over 13 amino acids.

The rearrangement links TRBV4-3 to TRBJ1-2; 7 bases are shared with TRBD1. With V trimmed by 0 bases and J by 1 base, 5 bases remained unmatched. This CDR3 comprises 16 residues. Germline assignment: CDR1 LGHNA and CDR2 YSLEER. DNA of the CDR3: TGCGCCAGCAGCCAAGATCTAAGGGACAGTAACTATGGCTACACCTTC. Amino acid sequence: CASSQDLRDSNYGYTF.

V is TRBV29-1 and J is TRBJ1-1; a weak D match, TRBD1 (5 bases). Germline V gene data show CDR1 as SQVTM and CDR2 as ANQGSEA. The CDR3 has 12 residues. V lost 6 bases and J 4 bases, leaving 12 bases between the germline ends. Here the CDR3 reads CSVRKGITEAFF. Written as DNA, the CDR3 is TGCAGCGTCAGGAAGGGGATCACTGAAGCTTTCTTT.

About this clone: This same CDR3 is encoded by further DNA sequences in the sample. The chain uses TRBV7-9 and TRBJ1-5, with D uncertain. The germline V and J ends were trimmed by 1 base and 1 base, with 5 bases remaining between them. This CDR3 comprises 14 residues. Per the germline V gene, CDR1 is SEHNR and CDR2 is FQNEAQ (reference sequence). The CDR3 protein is CASSLDSSNQPQHF. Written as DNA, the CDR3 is TGTGCCAGCAGCTTAGATAGCAGCAATCAGCCCCAGCATTTT.

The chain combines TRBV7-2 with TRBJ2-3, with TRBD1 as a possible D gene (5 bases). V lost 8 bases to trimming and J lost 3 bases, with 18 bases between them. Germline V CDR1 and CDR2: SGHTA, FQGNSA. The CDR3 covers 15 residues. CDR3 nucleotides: TGTGCCAGCGGCACAAAAGGGGTCGGGACAGATACGCAGTATTTT. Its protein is CASGTKGVGTDTQYF. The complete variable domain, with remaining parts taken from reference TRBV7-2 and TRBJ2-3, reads GAGVSQSPSNKVTEKGKDVELRCDPISGHTALYWYRQSLGQGLEFLIYFQGNSAPDKSGLPSDRFSAERTGGSVSTLTIQRTQQEDSAVYLCASGTKGVGTDTQYFGPGTRLTVL.

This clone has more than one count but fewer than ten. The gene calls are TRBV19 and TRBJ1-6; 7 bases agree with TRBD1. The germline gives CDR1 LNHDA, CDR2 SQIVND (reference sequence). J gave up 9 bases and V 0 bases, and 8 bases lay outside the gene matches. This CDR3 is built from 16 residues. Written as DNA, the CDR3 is TGTGCCAGTAGTATAGAGGGGCCAGGGGGGCTTTCACCCCTCCACTTT. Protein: CASSIEGPGGLSPLHF.

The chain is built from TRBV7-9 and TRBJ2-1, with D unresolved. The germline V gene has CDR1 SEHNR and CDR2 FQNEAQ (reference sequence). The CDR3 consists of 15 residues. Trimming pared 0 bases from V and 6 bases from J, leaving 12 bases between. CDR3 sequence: CASSLAWAQPNEQFF. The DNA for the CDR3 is TGTGCCAGCAGCTTAGCGTGGGCACAGCCCAATGAGCAGTTCTTC.

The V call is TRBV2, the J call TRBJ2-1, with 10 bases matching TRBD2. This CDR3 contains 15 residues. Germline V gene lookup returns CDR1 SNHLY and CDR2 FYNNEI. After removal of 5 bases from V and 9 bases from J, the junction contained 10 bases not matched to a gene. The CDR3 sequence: CASSWTSGPAGEQFF. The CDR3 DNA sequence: TGTGCCAGCAGTTGGACTAGCGGCCCGGCGGGTGAGCAGTTCTTC.

CDR3 sequence reads: CASGRGENEAFF. For the CDR3, the DNA is TGTGCCAGTGGTCGGGGAGAGAATGAAGCTTTCTTT. This chain uses TRBV12-3 or TRBV12-4 with TRBJ1-1; D ambiguous. The CDR3 covers 12 residues. Deletions cut 9 bases from V and 7 bases from J, with 15 bases between.

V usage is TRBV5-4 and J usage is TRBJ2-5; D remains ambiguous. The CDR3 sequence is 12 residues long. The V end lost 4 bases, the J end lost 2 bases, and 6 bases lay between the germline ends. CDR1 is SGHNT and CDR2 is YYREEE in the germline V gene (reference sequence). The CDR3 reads CASSRVQETQYF. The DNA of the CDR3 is TGTGCCAGCAGCCGCGTGCAAGAGACCCAGTACTTC.

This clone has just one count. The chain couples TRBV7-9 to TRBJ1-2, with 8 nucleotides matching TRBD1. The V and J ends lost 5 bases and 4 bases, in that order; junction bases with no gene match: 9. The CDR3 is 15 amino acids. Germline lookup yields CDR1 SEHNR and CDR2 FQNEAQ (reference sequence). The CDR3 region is CASSAAAGGSYGYTF. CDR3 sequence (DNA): TGTGCCAGCAGCGCGGCCGCAGGGGGCAGCTATGGCTACACCTTC.

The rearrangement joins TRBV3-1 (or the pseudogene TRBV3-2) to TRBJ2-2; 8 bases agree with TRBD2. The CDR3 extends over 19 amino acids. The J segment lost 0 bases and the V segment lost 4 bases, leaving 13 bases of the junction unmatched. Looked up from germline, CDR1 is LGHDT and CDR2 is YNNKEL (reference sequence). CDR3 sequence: CASSPRGSGGPPNTGELFF. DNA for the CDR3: TGTGCCAGCAGCCCCCGGGGGAGCGGGGGACCTCCGAACACCGGGGAGCTGTTTTTT.

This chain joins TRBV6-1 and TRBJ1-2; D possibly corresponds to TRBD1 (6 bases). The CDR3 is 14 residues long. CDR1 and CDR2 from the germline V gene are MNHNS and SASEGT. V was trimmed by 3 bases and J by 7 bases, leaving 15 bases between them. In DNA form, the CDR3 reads TGTGCCAGCAGTGAGGGACAACCGCGCGGTGGCTACACCTTC. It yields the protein CASSEGQPRGGYTF.

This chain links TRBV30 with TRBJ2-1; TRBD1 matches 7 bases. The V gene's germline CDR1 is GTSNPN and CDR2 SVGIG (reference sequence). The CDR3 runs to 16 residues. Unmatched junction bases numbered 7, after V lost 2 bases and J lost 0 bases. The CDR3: CAWSLTGRISYNEQFF. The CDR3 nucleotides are TGTGCCTGGAGTTTGACAGGGCGAATCTCCTACAATGAGCAGTTCTTC. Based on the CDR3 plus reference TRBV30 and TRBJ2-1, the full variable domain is SQTIHQWPATLVQPVGSPLSLECTVEGTSNPNLYWYRQAAGRGLQLLFYSVGIGQISSEVPQNLSASRPQDRQFILSSKKLLLSDSGFYLCAWSLTGRISYNEQFFGPGTRLTVL.

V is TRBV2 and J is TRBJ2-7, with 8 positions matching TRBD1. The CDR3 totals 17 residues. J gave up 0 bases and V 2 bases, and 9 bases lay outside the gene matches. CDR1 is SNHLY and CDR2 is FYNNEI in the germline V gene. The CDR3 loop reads CASSEFRQGAGSYEQYV. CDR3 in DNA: TGTGCCAGCAGTGAATTTCGCCAGGGGGCCGGCTCCTACGAGCAGTACGTC.

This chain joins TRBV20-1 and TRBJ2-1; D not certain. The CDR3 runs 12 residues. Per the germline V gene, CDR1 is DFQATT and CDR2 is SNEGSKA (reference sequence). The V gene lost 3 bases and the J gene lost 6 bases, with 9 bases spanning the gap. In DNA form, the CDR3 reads TGCAGTGCTAGTCGGGTGGGCAATGAGCAGTTCTTC. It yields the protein CSASRVGNEQFF.

CDR3 protein: CASSSGTSGGAGETQYF. The CDR3 region has the DNA TGTGCCAGCAGCTCCGGGACTAGCGGGGGGGCCGGAGAGACCCAGTACTTC. The rearrangement uses TRBV7-2 and TRBJ2-5; 16 nucleotides match TRBD2. V lost 4 bases to trimming and J lost 4 bases; unmatched junction nucleotides: 6. Germline V gene data show CDR1 as SGHTA and CDR2 as FQGNSA. The CDR3 loop spans 17 amino acids.